These 23 T cell receptor beta chains share one sample of origin, sequenced in a study of blood T cell repertoires in COVID-19. Data came from immunoSEQ multiplex PCR; TCRdb stores just in-frame clones and leaves some out. The data show a few hundred thousand clones, with roughly 80% seen just once and about 1.3% held by the top ten. Input material: PBMCs or T cells enriched from blood (not recorded which). Every receptor here comes from a woman aged 40 to 50 with acute COVID-19.

V usage is TRBV24-1 and J usage is TRBJ2-2, with TRBD2 matching 10 bases. Trimming removed 2 bases from V and 3 bases from J; junction bases left unmatched: 17. Germline V gene data show CDR1 as KGHDR and CDR2 as SFDVKD. The CDR3 is 21 residues long. CDR3 DNA: TGTGCCACCAGTGATTCGAGTCTTCCTATGGTCCTAGCGGGGGACACCGGGGAGCTGTTTTTT. Translation gives CATSDSSLPMVLAGDTGELFF.

The rearrangement links TRBV9 to TRBJ2-3, with 11 bases lining up with TRBD2. The germline V gene has CDR1 SGDLS and CDR2 YYNGEE. Losses at the gene ends were 2 bases for V and 1 base for J; bases not matched to a gene: 6. This CDR3 has 17 amino acids. CDR3 sequence (DNA): TGTGCCAGCAGCGTGGAAACGGGACTAGCGGGCACAGATACGCAGTATTTT. This gives the protein CASSVETGLAGTDTQYF.

V is TRBV3-1 (or the pseudogene TRBV3-2) and J is TRBJ1-6, with D tentatively TRBD1 (6 bases). V was clipped by 1 base and J by 5 bases, with 9 bases between them. Looked up from germline, CDR1 is LGHDT and CDR2 is YNNKEL (reference sequence). CDR3 size: 15 residues. CDR3 in amino acids: CASSQGTANNSPLHF. The CDR3 region has the DNA TGTGCCAGCAGCCAAGGGACAGCCAATAATTCACCCCTCCACTTT.

The J gene is TRBJ2-1, the V gene TRBV30; unclear D gene. The CDR3 is 15 residues long. Trimming removed 0 bases from V and 0 bases from J, with 9 bases in between. The germline CDR1 and CDR2 sequences are GTSNPN and SVGIG (reference sequence). CDR3 in amino acids: CAWSVLAFSYNEQFF. In DNA form, the CDR3 reads TGTGCCTGGAGTGTCTTGGCTTTCTCCTACAATGAGCAGTTCTTC.

The gene calls are TRBV2 and TRBJ2-7; possibly TRBD2 for D (6 bases). Germline CDR1 SNHLY, CDR2 FYNNEI. Trimming removed 6 bases at V and 2 bases at J, with 11 bases between. The CDR3 is 13 residues long. CDR3: CASRDYPPYEQYF. CDR3 bases: TGTGCCAGCAGGGACTACCCACCCTACGAGCAGTACTTC.

The gene calls are TRBV27 and TRBJ1-2; D might be TRBD1 (6 bases). V lost 7 bases to trimming and J lost 2 bases, with 14 bases between them. The germline CDR1 and CDR2 sequences are MNHEY and SMNVEV (reference sequence). CDR3 size: 14 residues. This CDR3 reads CASTSWGQNYGYTF. The CDR3 DNA reads as TGTGCCAGCACCTCTTGGGGACAAAACTATGGCTACACCTTC.

The chain has TRBV7-9 and TRBJ2-4; perhaps TRBD2 as D (6 bases). Trimming pared 1 base from V and 2 bases from J, leaving 12 bases between. Germline assignment: CDR1 SEHNR and CDR2 FQNEAQ (reference sequence). The CDR3 sequence is 16 residues long. Written as DNA, the CDR3 is TGTGCCAGCAGCTTAGTGGGGGGTGGGACCAAAAACATTCAGTACTTC. This sequence encodes CASSLVGGGTKNIQYF. The full variable domain, its missing parts supplied by reference TRBV7-9 and TRBJ2-4, is DTGVSQNPRHKITKRGQNVTFRCDPISEHNRLYWYRQTLGQGPEFLTYFQNEAQLEKSRLLSDRFSAERPKGSFSTLEIQRTEQGDSAMYLCASSLVGGGTKNIQYFGAGTRLSVL.

The rearrangement joins TRBV5-1 to TRBJ2-5; 12 bases align to TRBD2. With V trimmed by 5 bases and J by 1 base, 0 bases remained unmatched. This CDR3 has 14 residues. The germline gives CDR1 SGHRS, CDR2 YFSETQ. The CDR3: CASRTSGSQETQYF. CDR3 bases: TGCGCCAGCAGGACTAGCGGGAGCCAAGAGACCCAGTACTTC.

V gene TRBV19 combines with J gene TRBJ1-6, with a weak D call TRBD1 (5 bases). The CDR3 contains 14 residues. V was shortened by 3 bases and J by 10 bases, with 13 bases between the two germline ends. Per the germline V gene, CDR1 is LNHDA and CDR2 is SQIVND (reference sequence). In nucleotides, the CDR3 is TGTGCCAGTAGTATGGGGCAGCAAAGGTCACCCCTCCACTTT. Translation: CASSMGQQRSPLHF.

This clone has a handful of counts. The rearrangement uses TRBV30 and TRBJ1-5; D remains unclear. Looked up from germline, CDR1 is GTSNPN and CDR2 is SVGIG (reference sequence). Trimming took off 2 bases at V and 3 bases at J, with 14 bases between the two ends. CDR3 length equals 15 residues. CDR3 protein: CAWSSGIVPNQPQHF. The CDR3 nucleotides are TGTGCCTGGAGTTCGGGGATAGTTCCCAATCAGCCCCAGCATTTT.

The gene calls are TRBV14 and TRBJ2-5, with a weak D call TRBD1 (6 bases). V lost 4 bases to trimming and J lost 3 bases, with 9 bases between them. The germline V gene has CDR1 SGHDN and CDR2 FVKESK. This CDR3 comprises 13 residues. CDR3 amino acids: CASSRGGKETQYF. In nucleotides, the CDR3 is TGTGCCAGCAGCCGAGGGGGTAAAGAGACCCAGTACTTC.

This chain links TRBV27 with TRBJ1-5; 10 nucleotides align to TRBD1. Germline V gene data show CDR1 as MNHEY and CDR2 as SMNVEV (reference sequence). The CDR3 covers 16 residues. V gave up 3 bases and J gave up 5 bases; unmatched junction bases: 7. CDR3 nucleotides: TGTGCCAGCAGTTTCAGACGCGGGACAGGGGATCAGCCCCAGCATTTT. Encoded protein: CASSFRRGTGDQPQHF.

This sequence joins TRBV10-3 and TRBJ1-1; D is ambiguous. CDR3 size: 16 residues. CDR1 and CDR2 (germline): ENHRY, SYGVKD. Deletions cut 0 bases from V and 1 base from J, with 12 bases between. The chain's CDR3 is CAISESMGNKNTEAFF. The CDR3 coding sequence is TGTGCCATCAGTGAGTCCATGGGCAACAAGAACACTGAAGCTTTCTTT.

CDR3 amino acids: CAWSASPGRQPQHF. In nucleotides, the CDR3 is TGTGCCTGGAGTGCGAGCCCGGGGAGACAGCCCCAGCATTTT. The V gene is TRBV30, the J gene TRBJ1-5; D unclear. The germline V and J ends were trimmed by 1 base and 7 bases, with 14 bases remaining between them. Per the germline V gene, CDR1 is GTSNPN and CDR2 is SVGIG (reference sequence). The CDR3 extends over 14 amino acids. The full variable domain, rest sourced from reference TRBV30 and TRBJ1-5, is SQTIHQWPATLVQPVGSPLSLECTVEGTSNPNLYWYRQAAGRGLQLLFYSVGIGQISSEVPQNLSASRPQDRQFILSSKKLLLSDSGFYLCAWSASPGRQPQHFGDGTRLSIL.

The V call is TRBV6-5, the J call TRBJ2-7; the match to TRBD2 covers 9 bases. V lost 6 bases, J lost 5 bases, and 8 bases stayed unmatched. Germline CDR1 MNHEY, CDR2 SVGAGI. This CDR3 comprises 14 residues. The CDR3 DNA sequence: TGTGCCAGCAGGCGGGGGGGGATTGGTGACGAGCAGTACTTC. Translation gives CASRRGGIGDEQYF.

This chain uses TRBV7-9 with TRBJ2-1; weak D call: TRBD2 (6 bases). With 7 bases removed from V and 4 bases from J, the gap between germline ends came to 11 bases. The V gene's germline CDR1 is SEHNR and CDR2 FQNEAQ (reference sequence). This CDR3 is built from 13 residues. CDR3 sequence: CASIDGGYNEQFF. In DNA form, the CDR3 reads TGTGCCAGCATTGACGGAGGGTACAATGAGCAGTTCTTC.

The gene calls are TRBV29-1 and TRBJ1-5; D unresolved. Germline loops: CDR1 SQVTM, CDR2 ANQGSEA. The CDR3 is made up of 12 amino acids. The V and J ends lost 5 bases and 4 bases respectively, with 9 bases between them. CDR3 sequence (DNA): TGCAGCGTTTCCACAGCTAATCAGCCCCAGCATTTT. Protein sequence: CSVSTANQPQHF.

The V and J genes are TRBV7-2 and TRBJ1-1; D unresolved. The CDR3 is made up of 14 amino acids. Germline V gene lookup returns CDR1 SGHTA and CDR2 FQGNSA. With 2 bases removed from V and 0 bases from J, the gap between germline ends came to 7 bases. CDR3 bases: TGTGCCAGCAGCTTACGTGCAGTGAACACTGAAGCTTTCTTT. Translation gives CASSLRAVNTEAFF.

V and J are TRBV4-1 and TRBJ2-3; 8 bases are a match to TRBD2. This CDR3 has 17 amino acids. Germline V gives CDR1 MGHRA, CDR2 YSYEKL. The V segment lost 1 base and the J segment 4 bases; nucleotides outside the gene matches: 10. The CDR3 sequence is CASSQAEAGVPADTQYF. DNA for the CDR3: TGCGCCAGCAGCCAAGCAGAAGCGGGAGTTCCAGCAGATACGCAGTATTTT.

This clone has only a few counts. The rearrangement joins TRBV18 to TRBJ2-6, with D perhaps matching TRBD2 (6 bases). Germline V gene data show CDR1 as KGHSH and CDR2 as LQKENI. Between the trimmed V and J ends, which lost 4 bases and 0 bases, there was a span of 19 bases. There are 19 residues in the CDR3. The CDR3, as DNA: TGTGCCAGCTCACGACTAGAAGGAGTCATTATCTCTGGGGCCAACGTCCTGACTTTC. Protein: CASSRLEGVIISGANVLTF. Full variable domain (missing parts from reference TRBV18 and TRBJ2-6): NAGVMQNPRHLVRRRGQEARLRCSPMKGHSHVYWYRQLPEEGLKFMVYLQKENIIDESGMPKERFSAEFPKEGPSILRIQQVVRGDSAAYFCASSRLEGVIISGANVLTFGAGSRLTVL.

This sequence joins TRBV7-6 and TRBJ2-1, with TRBD2 matching over 8 bases. V trimming: 1 base; J trimming: 3 bases; junction bases outside the gene matches: 8. Germline values: CDR1 SGHVS, CDR2 FNYEAQ. This CDR3 comprises 17 residues. In nucleotides, the CDR3 is TGTGCCAGCAGCTTAGAGGCTAGCGGGTTTTTCTACAATGAGCAGTTCTTC. Translating gives CASSLEASGFFYNEQFF. The full variable domain, in which reference TRBV7-6 and TRBJ2-1 provide the parts outside the CDR3, is GAGVSQSPRYKVTKRGQDVALRCDPISGHVSLYWYRQALGQGPEFLTYFNYEAQQDKSGLPNDRFSAERPEGSISTLTIQRTEQRDSAMYRCASSLEASGFFYNEQFFGPGTRLTVL.

The chain carries TRBV25-1 and TRBJ2-7; D is unclear. The CDR3 totals 14 residues. Germline CDR1 and CDR2: MGHDK and SYGVNS. V lost 2 bases and J lost 2, with 10 bases in between. This CDR3 is CASSETDGPYEQYF. For the CDR3, the DNA is TGTGCCAGCAGTGAAACAGACGGCCCCTACGAGCAGTACTTC.

This clone was counted between two and nine times. This sequence joins TRBV4-1 and TRBJ1-5, with D tentatively TRBD1 (5 bases). CDR3 length: 16 amino acids. V gave up 4 bases and J gave up 1 base, with 14 bases separating them. In germline, CDR1 is MGHRA, CDR2 YSYEKL. Written as DNA, the CDR3 is TGCGCCAGCAGCCCCAGACAGTTTTTGAGCAATCAGCCCCAGCATTTT. Amino acid sequence: CASSPRQFLSNQPQHF.